Listed below are T cell receptor beta chains from one sample, sequenced in a study of cytomegalovirus exposure and HLA in healthy donors. The data were produced by immunoSEQ multiplex PCR, yet TCRdb's version contains in-frame clones alone and is incomplete. Across more than 100,000 clones, the top ten clones capture less than 2% of the sample. Sequencing was carried out using PBMCs. These receptors were obtained from a woman aged 40 to 49 in good health and CMV-seronegative. The CDR3 runs from the conserved cysteine through the conserved F or W. The D gene is left open where the match is weak.

J | D | V | DNA | CDR3
TRBJ2-5 | TRBD2 | TRBV5-1 | TGCGCCAGCAGCTTGGGGGCTAGCGGGGGGCCCCAACAAGAGACCCAGTACTTC | CASSLGASGGPQQETQYF
TRBJ2-6 | - | TRBV5-4 | TGTGCCAGTACCGGGGGTCCTAAGGGGGCCAACGTCCTGACTTTC | CASTGGPKGANVLTF
TRBJ1-2 | TRBD1 | TRBV6-1 | TGTGCCAGCAGCGATGGGATTTGGGACAGGGCGGGCTACACCTTC | CASSDGIWDRAGYTF
TRBJ2-1 | - | TRBV11-2 | TGTGCCAGCAGCTTCGGGGGGCGCGCCTACAATGAGCAGTTCTTC | CASSFGGRAYNEQFF
TRBJ2-1 | TRBD2 | TRBV18 | TGTGCCAGCTCATCTGTAGCGGGGGGGCGGTCCTACAATGAGCAGTTCTTC | CASSSVAGGRSYNEQFF
TRBJ1-1 | - | TRBV6-6 | TGTGCCAGCAGTTCCGGGACAAGGGGTCCTGAAGCTTTCTTT | CASSSGTRGPEAFF
TRBJ2-2 | TRBD1 | TRBV18 | TGTGCCAGCTCACCACGAGGGGGCAGGCTCTTAAACACCGGGGAGCTGTTTTTT | CASSPRGGRLLNTGELFF
TRBJ2-7 | - | TRBV6-6 | TGTGCCAGCAGTAAGAGAACCGGGACAAGGGTTCGGTACTTC | CASSKRTGTRVRYF
TRBJ1-3 | - | TRBV5-1 | TGCGCCAGCAGCTCACAGACCGTGCTTCAAGGAAACACCATATATTTT | CASSSQTVLQGNTIYF
TRBJ2-3 | TRBD1 | TRBV5-1 | TGCGCCAGCAGCCTCCAGGGGGCCTCCACAGATACGCAGTATTTT | CASSLQGASTDTQYF
TRBJ2-7 | TRBD2 | TRBV4-3 | TGCGCCAGCAGCCAAGAGGGGGTAAGCGGGGTCTACGAGCAGTACTTC | CASSQEGVSGVYEQYF
TRBJ1-2 | - | TRBV4-3 | TGCGCCAGCAGCCAAGATCTGGGGGCAGTTCTTAACTATGGCTACACCTTC | CASSQDLGAVLNYGYTF
TRBJ2-3 | - | TRBV29-1 | TGCAGCGTTGAGAGGGACTATACGCAGTATTTT | CSVERDYTQYF
TRBJ2-3 | TRBD2 | TRBV12-5 | TGTGCTAGTGGTTTGGGGGGGACTAGCGGGGGATCCGATACGCAGTATTTT | CASGLGGTSGGSDTQYF
TRBJ2-7 | - | TRBV7-2 | TGTGCCAGCAGCCCCGCCCTTAAGAAGAGTTACGAGCAGTACTTC | CASSPALKKSYEQYF
TRBJ1-3 | TRBD1 | TRBV7-2 | TGTGCCAGCAGCTTGGGACCGGGACAGGAGGACACCATATATTTT | CASSLGPGQEDTIYF
TRBJ1-4 | TRBD1 | TRBV2 | TGTGCCAGCAGTCGAGGACAGGAGCCGTTTTTT | CASSRGQEPFF
TRBJ2-5 | - | TRBV2 | TGTGCCAGCAAGGTCGCCAGGCACCTTCCTGTGGAGACCCAGTACTTC | CASKVARHLPVETQYF
TRBJ2-1 | TRBD1 | TRBV12-5 | TGTGCTAGTGGCAAGGACAGGGGCTACAATGAGCAGTTCTTC | CASGKDRGYNEQFF
TRBJ1-2 | - | TRBV4-3 | TGCGCCAGCAGCCAAATGGAACAGCCCATTCATGGCTACACCTTC | CASSQMEQPIHGYTF
TRBJ2-1 | - | TRBV9 | TGTGCCAGCAGCGACACGACAGGCTCCTACAATGAGCAGTTCTTC | CASSDTTGSYNEQFF
TRBJ2-3 | TRBD1 | TRBV5-6 | TGTGCCAGCAGCTTCAGGGGGTCCCCGTATTTT | CASSFRGSPYF
TRBJ2-5 | TRBD2 | TRBV5-1 | TGCGCCAGCAGCTGGAGACTAGCGGGGGGGGAGGCCCAGTACTTC | CASSWRLAGGEAQYF
TRBJ1-5 | TRBD1 | TRBV19 | TGTGCCAGTAGTAGGGGACAGTTTGAGAATCAGCCCCAGCATTTT | CASSRGQFENQPQHF
TRBJ1-5 | TRBD1 | TRBV19 | TGTGCCAGTCCTACCGAGCAGGGGGCCAATCAGCCCCAGCATTTT | CASPTEQGANQPQHF
TRBJ1-1 | - | TRBV6-5 | TGTGCCAGCAGCCAGGACAGCTATAACACTGAAGCTTTCTTT | CASSQDSYNTEAFF
TRBJ2-1 | TRBD2 | TRBV5-4 | TGTGCCAGCAGCTCGTCCGGGACTAGGAACTACAATGAGCAGTTCTTC | CASSSSGTRNYNEQFF
TRBJ2-5 | TRBD1 | TRBV5-1 | TGCGCCAGCAGCGACGAGGGGACAGGGCAAGAGACCCAGTACTTC | CASSDEGTGQETQYF
TRBJ2-1 | - | TRBV10-3 | TGTGCCATCAGTGAGGACAGGGGAGGGAATGAGCAGTTCTTC | CAISEDRGGNEQFF
TRBJ1-2 | - | TRBV4-3 | TGCGCCAGCAGCCAAGATCACGACAGCCTCATGGCCTTC | CASSQDHDSLMAF
TRBJ1-2 | - | TRBV11-2 | TGTGCCAGCAGCTTAGAGGCAGGGGTCCATGGCTACACCTTC | CASSLEAGVHGYTF
TRBJ2-7 | - | TRBV5-1 | TGCGCCAGCAGCTACGGACAGGGAGGGGTCCCCTACGAGCAGTACTTC | CASSYGQGGVPYEQYF
TRBJ1-1 | TRBD1 | TRBV29-1 | TGCAGCGCCCATCTCAGAGCAGGGGGGCCGAACACTGAAGCTTTCTTT | CSAHLRAGGPNTEAFF
TRBJ1-3 | - | TRBV13 | TGTGCCAGCAGCTTAGGCCGGGGAGGGGGAAACACCATATATTTT | CASSLGRGGGNTIYF
TRBJ1-1 | - | TRBV11-1 | TGTGCCAGCAGCCTAAACTCGGACAGTATAGCTTTCTTT | CASSLNSDSIAFF
TRBJ2-5 | - | TRBV27 | TGTGCCAGCAGTTTAAATCCCAGTGGAGAGACCCAGTACTTC | CASSLNPSGETQYF
TRBJ2-2 | - | TRBV5-8 | TGTGCCAGCAGCTTGGCCTTAATGGGGCCGGGGGAGCTGTTTTTT | CASSLALMGPGELFF
TRBJ2-1 | - | TRBV7-7 | TGTGCTAGCAGCCCCGGGAATAACAATGAGCAGTTCTTC | CASSPGNNNEQFF
TRBJ1-4 | TRBD1 | TRBV6-6 | TGTGCCAGCACCCAAATTACAGGGGGAAAACTGTTTTTT | CASTQITGGKLFF
TRBJ1-1 | TRBD1 | TRBV7-6 | TGTGCCAGCAGCTTCGAACAGGGGCGAGGGACTGAAGCTTTCTTT | CASSFEQGRGTEAFF
TRBJ1-1 | - | TRBV5-1 | TGCGCCAGCAGCTTTGAAGGACAGAGCGTCACTGAAGCTTTCTTT | CASSFEGQSVTEAFF
TRBJ2-5 | TRBD1 | TRBV5-4 | TGTGCCAGCAGCTTCGACAGGGGAGTGAGTGAGACCCAGTACTTC | CASSFDRGVSETQYF
TRBJ2-1 | - | TRBV9 | TGTGCCAGCAGCGTAAGCAATTACAATGAGCAGTTCTTC | CASSVSNYNEQFF
TRBJ2-2 | - | TRBV4-2 | TGTGCCAGCAGCCAAGTTGGGAGGAGTTCCACCGGGGAGCTGTTTTTT | CASSQVGRSSTGELFF
TRBJ1-1 | - | TRBV4-2 | TGTGCCAGCAGCCAAGATGGCAGGGGGAACACTGAAGCTTTCTTT | CASSQDGRGNTEAFF
TRBJ2-7 | TRBD2 | TRBV4-2 | TGTGCCAGCAGCCGTACACGACTAGCGGGGGTCCTCGCCTACGAGCAGTACTTC | CASSRTRLAGVLAYEQYF
TRBJ2-5 | TRBD2 | TRBV28 | TGTGCCAGCAGTTCTACTTCGGCTAGCGGGGACTCGTACCAAGAGACCCAGTACTTC | CASSSTSASGDSYQETQYF
TRBJ2-3 | - | TRBV4-3 | TGCGCCAGCAGCCAAGCCGGGAGCACAGATACGCAGTATTTT | CASSQAGSTDTQYF